Listed below are T cell receptor beta chains from one sample, sequenced in a study of T cell repertoires in cytomegalovirus infection. TCRdb re-analysed the reads in MiXCR, keeping a single row per CDR3 protein. Among some 680,000 distinct CDR3 sequences listed, 35% to 45% were seen once. The sequenced sample was PBMCs. The source of these receptors is a human donor in good health (CMV status not recorded). Some clones in this sample may be carry-over from other donors' samples. CDR3s include the opening cysteine and the closing phenylalanine or tryptophan. Fields, in order: clone size, D gene, V gene, J gene, CDR3 protein, CDR3 DNA. The D gene is left open where the match is weak. Size tells how often a clone was seen (once, few, many) or the class of an expanded clone, and some rows leave it out.

-,TRBD2,TRBV7-2,TRBJ2-2,CASSTLAGGANTGELFF,TGTGCCAGCAGCACCTTAGCGGGGGGGGCGAACACCGGGGAGCTGTTTTTT
-,-,TRBV6-1,TRBJ1-1,CASSELRENTEAFF,TGTGCCAGCAGTGAACTCAGGGAGAACACTGAAGCTTTCTTT
-,-,TRBV28,TRBJ1-1,CASSSPQNTEAFF,TGTGCCAGCAGTTCCCCTCAGAACACTGAAGCTTTCTTT
many,TRBD2,TRBV7-2,TRBJ2-5,CASSLARGGTETQYF,TGTGCCAGCAGCTTAGCGCGGGGGGGAACGGAGACCCAGTACTTC
many,TRBD2,TRBV7-8,TRBJ2-2,CASSPTSGRGGELFF,TGTGCCAGCAGCCCAACTAGCGGGCGGGGGGGGGAGCTGTTTTTT
once,TRBD2,TRBV10-3,TRBJ2-7,CAISEGGTSSYEQYF,TGTGCCATCAGTGAGGGCGGGACTAGCTCCTACGAGCAGTACTTC
-,-,TRBV6-8,TRBJ1-1,CASTEFPRVDSNTEAFF,TGTGCCAGCACCGAATTTCCCAGGGTAGATTCGAACACTGAAGCTTTCTTT
many,-,TRBV14,TRBJ2-7,CASSLVATSYEQYF,TGTGCCAGCAGCCTCGTCGCTACTTCCTACGAGCAGTACTTC
-,-,TRBV2,TRBJ2-7,CASSEVGEQYF,TGTGCCAGCAGCGAAGTGGGAGAGCAGTACTTC
-,-,TRBV19,TRBJ1-5,CASSMLVTGNQPQHF,TGTGCCAGTAGTATGCTCGTGACAGGTAATCAGCCCCAGCATTTT
many,-,TRBV7-8,TRBJ2-7,CASSLFRGNEQYF,TGTGCCAGCAGCTTGTTTAGGGGGAACGAGCAGTACTTC
few,-,TRBV4-1,TRBJ1-4,CASSQVLEGKLFF,TGCGCCAGCAGCCAAGTGTTAGAGGGAAAACTGTTTTTT
-,-,TRBV6-1,TRBJ2-7,CASRSGVGYEQYF,TGTGCCAGCAGATCAGGGGTCGGTTACGAGCAGTACTTC
many,-,TRBV7-9,TRBJ1-1,CASSLAPGEAFF,TGTGCCAGCAGCTTAGCGCCGGGGGAAGCTTTCTTT
-,-,TRBV27,TRBJ1-6,CASSILTGTNSPLHF,TGTGCCAGCAGTATCCTAACAGGGACGAATTCACCCCTCCACTTT
many,TRBD1,TRBV7-8,TRBJ2-7,CASSNTRDRVSSEQYF,TGTGCCAGCAGCAACACCCGGGACAGGGTTTCGTCCGAGCAGTACTTC
-,-,TRBV6-6,TRBJ1-1,CASKALGSLVNANTEAFF,TGTGCCAGCAAGGCCTTGGGCAGTTTAGTCAACGCGAACACTGAAGCTTTCTTT
-,TRBD1,TRBV2,TRBJ2-7,CASRAPGQPSYEQYF,TGTGCCAGCAGAGCCCCGGGACAGCCCTCCTACGAGCAGTACTTC
-,-,TRBV24-1,TRBJ2-3,CATSRRDRSTDTKYF,TGTGCCACCAGTCGACGCGACAGGAGCACAGATACGAAGTATTTT
-,-,TRBV7-8,TRBJ2-5,CASSPSGLGTQETQYF,TGTGCCAGCAGCCCCAGCGGATTGGGGACCCAAGAGACCCAGTACTTC
-,-,TRBV2,TRBJ1-5,CASKGRNQPQHF,TGTGCCAGCAAAGGCCGCAATCAGCCCCAGCATTTT
many,-,TRBV7-2,TRBJ1-2,CASSGRQVGGYTF,TGTGCCAGCAGCGGGCGACAGGTCGGAGGCTACACCTTC
-,-,TRBV6-2/TRBV6-3,TRBJ2-7,CASSSGTLLYEQYF,TGTGCCAGCAGTTCCGGGACCTTACTCTACGAGCAGTACTTC
once,TRBD2,TRBV7-8,TRBJ2-1,CASSLGRGGYYNEQFF,TGTGCCAGCAGCTTAGGGCGGGGGGGATATTACAATGAGCAGTTCTTC
-,TRBD1,TRBV28,TRBJ1-2,CASSLPGTEKLGGYTF,TGTGCCAGCAGTCTTCCCGGGACAGAAAAACTCGGGGGCTACACCTTC
-,-,TRBV4-1,TRBJ2-7,CASSARDNSYEQYF,TGCGCCAGCAGCGCCCGGGACAACTCCTACGAGCAGTACTTC
-,TRBD2,TRBV12-3/TRBV12-4,TRBJ2-2,CASSLSGPSGRPLAGELFF,TGTGCCAGCAGTTTAAGCGGGCCCAGCGGGAGGCCCCTCGCCGGGGAGCTGTTTTTT
-,-,TRBV20-1,TRBJ2-4,CSAKQGFGNIQYF,TGCAGTGCTAAGCAGGGGTTCGGGAACATTCAGTACTTC